This T cell receptor (beta chain) comes out of a study of radiation and T cells in renal cell carcinoma. Whole-study results and caveats: From baseline, blood top tumor clonotypes peaked at 2 weeks post-radiation.

Of note for this clone: Its antigen is unknown.

This CDR3 region has 14 residues. V lost 5 bases to trimming and J lost 5 bases; unmatched junction nucleotides: 7. The germline gives CDR1 LNHDA, CDR2 SQIVND (reference sequence). Time point meaning: blood 2 weeks post-SBRT. The treatment is: 15 Gy SBRT to primary tumor, nephrectomy 4 weeks later. TCRdb keeps only in-frame clones here, not all; method: immunoSEQ multiplex PCR. The repertoire holds 160,000 or so clones, with approximately 90% as singletons. This sequence was found in a woman aged 45-65 years with renal cell carcinoma. The gene calls are TRBV19 and TRBJ1-1; TRBD1 agrees at 8 bases. The sample in question was blood, obtained from a patient whose treatment included radiotherapy and nephrectomy. This CDR3 is CASSLRQGRTEAFF. CDR3 DNA: TGTGCCAGTAGTCTTAGACAGGGGAGGACTGAAGCTTTCTTT.